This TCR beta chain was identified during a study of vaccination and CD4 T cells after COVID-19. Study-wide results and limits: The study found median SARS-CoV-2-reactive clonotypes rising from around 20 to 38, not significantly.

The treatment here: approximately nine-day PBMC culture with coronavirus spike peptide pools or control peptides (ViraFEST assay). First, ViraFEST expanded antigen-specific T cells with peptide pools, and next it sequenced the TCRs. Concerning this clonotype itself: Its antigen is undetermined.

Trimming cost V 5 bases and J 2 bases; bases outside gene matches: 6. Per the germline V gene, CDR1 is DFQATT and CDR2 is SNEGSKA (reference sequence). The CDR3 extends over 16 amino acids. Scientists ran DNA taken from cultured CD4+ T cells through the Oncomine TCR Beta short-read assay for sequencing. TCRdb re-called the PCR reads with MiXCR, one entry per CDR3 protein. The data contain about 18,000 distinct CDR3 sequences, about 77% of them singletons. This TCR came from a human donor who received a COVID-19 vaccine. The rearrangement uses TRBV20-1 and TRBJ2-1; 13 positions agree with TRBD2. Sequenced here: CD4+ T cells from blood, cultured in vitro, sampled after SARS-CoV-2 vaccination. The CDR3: CSAVGTSGETYNEQFF. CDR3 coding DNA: TGCAGTGCTGTTGGGACTAGCGGGGAAACCTACAATGAGCAGTTCTTC.